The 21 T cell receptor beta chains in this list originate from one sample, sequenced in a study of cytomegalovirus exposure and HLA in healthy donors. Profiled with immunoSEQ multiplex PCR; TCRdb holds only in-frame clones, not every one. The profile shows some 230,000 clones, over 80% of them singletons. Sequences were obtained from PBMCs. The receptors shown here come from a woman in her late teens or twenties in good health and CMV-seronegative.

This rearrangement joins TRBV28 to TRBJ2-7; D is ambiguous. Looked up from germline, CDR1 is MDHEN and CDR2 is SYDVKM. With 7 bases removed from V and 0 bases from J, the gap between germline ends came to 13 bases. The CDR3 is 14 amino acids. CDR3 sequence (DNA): TGTGCCAGCACCCCCGGGTTCAGCTCCTACGAGCAGTACTTC. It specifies CASTPGFSSYEQYF.

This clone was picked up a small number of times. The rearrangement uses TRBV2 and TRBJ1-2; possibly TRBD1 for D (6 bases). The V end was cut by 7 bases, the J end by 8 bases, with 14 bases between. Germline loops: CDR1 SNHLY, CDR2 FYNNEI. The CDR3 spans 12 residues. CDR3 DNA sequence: TGTGCCAGCATGGGGCAGGGGAGCGGCTACACCTTC. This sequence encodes CASMGQGSGYTF.

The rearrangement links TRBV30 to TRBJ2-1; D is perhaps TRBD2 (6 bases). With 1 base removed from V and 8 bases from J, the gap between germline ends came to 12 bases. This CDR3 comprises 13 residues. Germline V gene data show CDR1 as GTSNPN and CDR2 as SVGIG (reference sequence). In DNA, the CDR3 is TGTGCCTGGAGTGGACTAGTCAGCCATGAGCAGTTCTTC. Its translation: CAWSGLVSHEQFF.

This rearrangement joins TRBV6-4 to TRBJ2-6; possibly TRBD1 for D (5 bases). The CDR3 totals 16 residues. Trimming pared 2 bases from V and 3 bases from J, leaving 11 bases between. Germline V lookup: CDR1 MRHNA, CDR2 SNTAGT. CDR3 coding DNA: TGTGCCAGCAGTGACAGCGCAGACAGTGGGGCCAACGTCCTGACTTTC. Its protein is CASSDSADSGANVLTF.

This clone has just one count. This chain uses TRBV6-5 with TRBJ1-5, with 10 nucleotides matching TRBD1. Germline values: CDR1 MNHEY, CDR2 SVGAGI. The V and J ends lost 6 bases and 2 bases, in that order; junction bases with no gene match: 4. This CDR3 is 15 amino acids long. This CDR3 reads CASSRQGAGNQPQHF. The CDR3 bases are TGTGCCAGCAGCCGACAGGGGGCTGGCAATCAGCCCCAGCATTTT.

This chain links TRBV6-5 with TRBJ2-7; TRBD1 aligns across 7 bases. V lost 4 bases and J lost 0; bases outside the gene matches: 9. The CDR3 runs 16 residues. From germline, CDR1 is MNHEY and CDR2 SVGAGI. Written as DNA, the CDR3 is TGTGCCAGCAGTTCCAACAGGGGTCCTCTCTCCTACGAGCAGTACTTC. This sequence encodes CASSSNRGPLSYEQYF.

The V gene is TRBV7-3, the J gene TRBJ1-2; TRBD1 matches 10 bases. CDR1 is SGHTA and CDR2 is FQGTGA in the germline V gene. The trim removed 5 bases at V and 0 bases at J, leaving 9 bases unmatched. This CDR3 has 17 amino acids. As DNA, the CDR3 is TGTGCCAGCAGCCCACGGGACAGGGGAATAGCTAACTATGGCTACACCTTC. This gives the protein CASSPRDRGIANYGYTF. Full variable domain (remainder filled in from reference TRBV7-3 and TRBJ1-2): GAGVSQTPSNKVTEKGKYVELRCDPISGHTALYWYRQSLGQGPEFLIYFQGTGAADDSGLPNDRFFAVRPEGSVSTLKIQRTERGDSAVYLCASSPRDRGIANYGYTFGSGTRLTVV.

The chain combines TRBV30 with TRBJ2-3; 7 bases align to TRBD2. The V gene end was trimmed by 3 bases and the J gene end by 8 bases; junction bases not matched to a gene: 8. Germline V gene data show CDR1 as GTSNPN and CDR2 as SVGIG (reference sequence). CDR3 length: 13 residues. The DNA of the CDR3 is TGTGCCTGGAGGTCTAGCGGAAAGGGTACGCAGTATTTT. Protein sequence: CAWRSSGKGTQYF.

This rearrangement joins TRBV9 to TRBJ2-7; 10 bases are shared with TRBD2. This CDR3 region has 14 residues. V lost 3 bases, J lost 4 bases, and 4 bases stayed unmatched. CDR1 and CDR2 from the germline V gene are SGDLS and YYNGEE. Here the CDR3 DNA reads TGTGCCAGCAGCGGCTCTAGCGGGAGTTACGAGCAGTACTTC. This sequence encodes CASSGSSGSYEQYF.

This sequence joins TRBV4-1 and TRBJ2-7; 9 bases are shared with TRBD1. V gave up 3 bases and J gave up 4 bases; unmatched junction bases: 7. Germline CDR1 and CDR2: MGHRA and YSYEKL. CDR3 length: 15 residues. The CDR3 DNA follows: TGCGCCAGCAGCCAGACGACAGGGGGGTTATACGAGCAGTACTTC. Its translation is CASSQTTGGLYEQYF.

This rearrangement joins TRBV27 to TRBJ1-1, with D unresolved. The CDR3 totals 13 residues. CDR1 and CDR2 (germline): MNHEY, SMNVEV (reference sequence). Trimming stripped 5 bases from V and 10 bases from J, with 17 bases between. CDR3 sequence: CASSPDRLMRAFF. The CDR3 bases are TGTGCCAGCAGTCCAGACCGACTTATGAGAGCTTTCTTT.

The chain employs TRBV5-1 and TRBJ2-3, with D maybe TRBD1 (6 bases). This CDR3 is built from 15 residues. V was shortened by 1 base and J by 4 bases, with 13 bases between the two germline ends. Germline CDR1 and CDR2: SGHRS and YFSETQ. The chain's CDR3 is CASSLRGTRADTQYF. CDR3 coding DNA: TGCGCCAGCAGCTTGAGGGGGACAAGGGCAGATACGCAGTATTTT.

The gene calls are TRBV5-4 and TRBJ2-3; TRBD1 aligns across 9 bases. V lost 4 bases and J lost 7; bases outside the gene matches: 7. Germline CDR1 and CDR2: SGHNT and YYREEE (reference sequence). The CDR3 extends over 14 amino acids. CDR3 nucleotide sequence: TGTGCCAGCAGCCCGCTACAGGGGGCATATACGCAGTATTTT. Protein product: CASSPLQGAYTQYF.

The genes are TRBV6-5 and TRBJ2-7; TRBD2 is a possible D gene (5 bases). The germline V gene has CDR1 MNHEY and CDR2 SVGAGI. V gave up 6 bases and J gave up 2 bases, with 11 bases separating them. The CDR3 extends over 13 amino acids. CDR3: CASRLLRAYEQYF. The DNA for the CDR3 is TGTGCCAGCAGACTACTGAGGGCCTACGAGCAGTACTTC.

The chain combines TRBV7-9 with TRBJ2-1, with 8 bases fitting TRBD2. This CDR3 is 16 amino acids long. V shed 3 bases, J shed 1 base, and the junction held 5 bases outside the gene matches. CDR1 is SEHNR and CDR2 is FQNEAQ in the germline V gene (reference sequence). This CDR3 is CASSLALAASYNEQFF. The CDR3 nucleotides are TGTGCCAGCAGCTTGGCACTAGCGGCTTCCTACAATGAGCAGTTCTTC.

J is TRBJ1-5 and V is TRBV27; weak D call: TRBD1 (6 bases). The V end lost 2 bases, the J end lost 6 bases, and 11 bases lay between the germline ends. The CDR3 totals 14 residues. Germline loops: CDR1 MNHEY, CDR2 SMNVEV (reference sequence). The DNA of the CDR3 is TGTGCCAGCAGTTTACGGGGGGCTGGTCAGCCCCAGCATTTT. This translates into CASSLRGAGQPQHF.

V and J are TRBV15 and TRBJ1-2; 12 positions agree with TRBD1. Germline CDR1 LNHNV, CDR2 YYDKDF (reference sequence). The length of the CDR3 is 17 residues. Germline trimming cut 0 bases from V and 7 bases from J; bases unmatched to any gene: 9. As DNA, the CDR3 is TGTGCCACCAGCAGAGATCAGGCCGGGACAGGGGGCAGTGGCTACACCTTC. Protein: CATSRDQAGTGGSGYTF.

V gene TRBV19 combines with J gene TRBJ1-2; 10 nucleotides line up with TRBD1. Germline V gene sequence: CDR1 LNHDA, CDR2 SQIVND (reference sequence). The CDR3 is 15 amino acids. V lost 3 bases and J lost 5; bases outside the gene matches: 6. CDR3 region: CASSIPRGQGYGYTF. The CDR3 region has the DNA TGTGCCAGTAGTATCCCCCGGGGACAGGGGTATGGCTACACCTTC.

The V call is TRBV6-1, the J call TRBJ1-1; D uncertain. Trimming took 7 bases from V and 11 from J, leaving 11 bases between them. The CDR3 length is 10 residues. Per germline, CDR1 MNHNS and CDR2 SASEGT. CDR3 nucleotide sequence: TGTGCCAGCATTCGGGTTCAGGCTTTCTTT. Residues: CASIRVQAFF.

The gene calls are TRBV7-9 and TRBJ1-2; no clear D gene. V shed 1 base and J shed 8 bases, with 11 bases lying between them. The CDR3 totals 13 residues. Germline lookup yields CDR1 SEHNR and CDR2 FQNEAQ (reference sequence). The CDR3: CASSLGSGGGYTF. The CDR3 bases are TGTGCCAGCAGCTTAGGATCCGGAGGCGGCTACACCTTC.

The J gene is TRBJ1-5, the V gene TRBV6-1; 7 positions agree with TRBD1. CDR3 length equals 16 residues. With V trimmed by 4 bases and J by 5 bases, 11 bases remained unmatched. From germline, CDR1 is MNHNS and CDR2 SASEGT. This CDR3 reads CASSAPGQISYQPQHF. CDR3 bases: TGTGCCAGCAGTGCTCCGGGACAGATATCTTATCAGCCCCAGCATTTT.